Below are 11 T cell receptor beta chains sequenced from a single sample in a study of blood T cell repertoires in COVID-19. Sequencing used immunoSEQ multiplex PCR; TCRdb keeps in-frame clones, though not all of them. The table includes 200,000 to 300,000 clones, approximately 86% detected once. Sample: PBMCs or T cells enriched from blood (not recorded which). The receptors come from a middle-aged woman with acute COVID-19.

The chain employs TRBV3-1 (or the pseudogene TRBV3-2) and TRBJ2-1; a weak D match, TRBD1 (5 bases). V lost 0 bases to trimming and J lost 1 base, with 7 bases between them. The CDR3 runs to 15 residues. CDR1 and CDR2 (germline): LGHDT, YNNKEL (reference sequence). The CDR3 loop is CASSQERGSYNEQFF. As DNA, the CDR3 is TGTGCCAGCAGCCAAGAAAGGGGTTCCTACAATGAGCAGTTCTTC.

The V gene is TRBV19, the J gene TRBJ1-1, with 7 bases identical to TRBD1. The CDR3 is 13 residues long. The V and J ends lost 5 bases and 3 bases, in that order; junction bases with no gene match: 3. Looked up from germline, CDR1 is LNHDA and CDR2 is SQIVND (reference sequence). CDR3: CASSVGTDTEAFF. The CDR3 region has the DNA TGTGCCAGTAGTGTCGGGACAGACACTGAAGCTTTCTTT.

This chain connects TRBV12-3 or TRBV12-4 to TRBJ1-2; unclear D gene. The CDR3 has 13 residues. The V and J ends lost 4 bases and 1 base respectively, with 7 bases between them. In nucleotides, the CDR3 is TGTGCCAGCAGTTCCGGACTTAACTATGGCTACACCTTC. Its translation is CASSSGLNYGYTF.

J is TRBJ1-3 and V is TRBV13; 11 bases are shared with TRBD1. Germline V gives CDR1 PRHDT, CDR2 FYEKMQ (reference sequence). Germline trimming cut 2 bases from V and 0 bases from J; bases unmatched to any gene: 6. This CDR3 has 18 residues. The CDR3 DNA sequence: TGTGCCAGCAGCTTAAGAGGACAGGGGGCGATCTCTGGAAACACCATATATTTT. This translates into CASSLRGQGAISGNTIYF.

The chain carries TRBV5-4 and TRBJ2-1; D is perhaps TRBD2 (5 bases). The V end lost 1 base, the J end lost 5 bases, and 19 bases lay between the germline ends. The CDR3 length is 17 residues. The V gene's germline CDR1 is SGHNT and CDR2 YYREEE (reference sequence). Written as DNA, the CDR3 is TGTGCCAGCAGCTTGAGTGGTAGTAGGCGGGCGAACAATGAGCAGTTCTTC. Its protein product is CASSLSGSRRANNEQFF.

The CDR3 nucleotides are TGTGCCAGCAGTTACGGCGGGGTTAATCAGCCCCAGCATTTT. Protein product: CASSYGGVNQPQHF. The chain uses TRBV6-2 or TRBV6-3 and TRBJ1-5; no reliable D call. Between the trimmed V and J ends, which lost 2 bases and 4 bases, there was a span of 9 bases. The CDR3 loop spans 14 amino acids. Germline-derived CDR1 and CDR2 are MNHEY and SVGEGT.

The V and J genes are TRBV4-1 and TRBJ1-1; 10 nucleotides match TRBD1. The germline V gene has CDR1 MGHRA and CDR2 YSYEKL. This CDR3 is built from 15 residues. V shed 1 base and J 5 bases; nucleotides not matched to a gene: 4. DNA of the CDR3: TGCGCCAGCAGCCAAGGGGGGACAGGGGAGACTGAAGCTTTCTTT. Its protein product is CASSQGGTGETEAFF.

The CDR3 here is CATSDPSRSYEQYF. CDR3 bases: TGTGCCACCAGTGACCCCTCCCGCTCCTACGAGCAGTACTTC. This rearrangement joins TRBV24-1 to TRBJ2-7; D is unresolved. Looked up from germline, CDR1 is KGHDR and CDR2 is SFDVKD. V was shortened by 4 bases and J by 0 bases, with 9 bases between the two germline ends. This CDR3 has 14 residues.

The chain employs TRBV19 and TRBJ1-1, with unresolved D. V lost 1 base to trimming and J lost 1 base, with 7 bases between them. In germline, CDR1 is LNHDA, CDR2 SQIVND (reference sequence). This CDR3 comprises 14 residues. Written as DNA, the CDR3 is TGTGCCAGTAGTATAGTTGCAGAGAACACTGAAGCTTTCTTT. This encodes CASSIVAENTEAFF. The full variable domain, in which reference TRBV19 and TRBJ1-1 provide the parts outside the CDR3, is DGGITQSPKYLFRKEGQNVTLSCEQNLNHDAMYWYRQDPGQGLRLIYYSQIVNDFQKGDIAEGYSVSREKKESFPLTVTSAQKNPTAFYLCASSIVAENTEAFFGQGTRLTVV.

This chain joins TRBV6-6 and TRBJ1-1, with 8 positions matching TRBD1. The germline gives CDR1 MNHNY, CDR2 SVGAGI (reference sequence). Losses at the gene ends were 0 bases for V and 1 base for J; bases not matched to a gene: 1. The CDR3 runs 15 residues. CDR3 sequence: CASSYSGTGNTEAFF. The CDR3 bases are TGTGCCAGCAGTTACTCGGGGACAGGGAACACTGAAGCTTTCTTT.

The chain employs TRBV2 and TRBJ1-6; unclear D gene. CDR3 length: 15 residues. V was trimmed by 0 bases and J by 7 bases, leaving 10 bases between them. Germline CDR1 is SNHLY and CDR2 is FYNNEI. The CDR3 bases are TGTGCCAGCAGTGAAGCGCTTCGAGTGAATTCACCCCTCCACTTT. Amino acids: CASSEALRVNSPLHF.